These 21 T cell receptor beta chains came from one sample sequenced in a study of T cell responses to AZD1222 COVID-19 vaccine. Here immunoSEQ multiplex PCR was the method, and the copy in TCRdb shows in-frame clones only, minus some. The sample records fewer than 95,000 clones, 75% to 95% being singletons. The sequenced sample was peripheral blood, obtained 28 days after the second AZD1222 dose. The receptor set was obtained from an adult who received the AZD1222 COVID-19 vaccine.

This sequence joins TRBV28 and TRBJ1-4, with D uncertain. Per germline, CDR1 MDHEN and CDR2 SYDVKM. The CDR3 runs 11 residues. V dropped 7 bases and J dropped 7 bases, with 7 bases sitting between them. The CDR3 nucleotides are TGTGCCAGCAAGGGTGGTGAAAAACTGTTTTTT. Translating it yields CASKGGEKLFF.

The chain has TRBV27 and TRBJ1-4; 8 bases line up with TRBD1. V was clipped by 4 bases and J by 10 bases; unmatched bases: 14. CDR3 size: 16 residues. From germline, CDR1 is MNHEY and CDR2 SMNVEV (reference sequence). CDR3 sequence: CASSSTTGTGRLKLFF. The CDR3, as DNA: TGTGCCAGCAGTTCAACCACCGGGACAGGAAGATTAAAACTGTTTTTT.

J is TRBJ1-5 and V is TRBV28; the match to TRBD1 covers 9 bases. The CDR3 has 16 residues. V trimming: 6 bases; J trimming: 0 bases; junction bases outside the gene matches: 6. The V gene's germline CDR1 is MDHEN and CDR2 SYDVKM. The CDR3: CASSATGGNSNQPQHF. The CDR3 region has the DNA TGTGCCAGCAGCGCGACAGGGGGTAATAGCAATCAGCCCCAGCATTTT.

The CDR3 loop is CASSIGTGNTEAFF. DNA of the CDR3: TGTGCCAGCAGCATCGGGACAGGGAACACTGAAGCTTTCTTT. V and J are TRBV6-5 and TRBJ1-1; 8 bases line up with TRBD1. The trim removed 6 bases at V and 1 base at J, leaving 4 bases unmatched. CDR3 length: 14 residues. Germline V gives CDR1 MNHEY, CDR2 SVGAGI.

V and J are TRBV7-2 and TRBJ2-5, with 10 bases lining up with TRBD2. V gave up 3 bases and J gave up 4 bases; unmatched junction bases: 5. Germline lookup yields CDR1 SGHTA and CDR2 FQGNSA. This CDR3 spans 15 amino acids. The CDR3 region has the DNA TGTGCCAGCAGCTTGTCTAGCGGGAGTGGAGAGACCCAGTACTTC. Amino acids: CASSLSSGSGETQYF. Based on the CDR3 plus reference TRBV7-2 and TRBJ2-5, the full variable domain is GAGVSQSPSNKVTEKGKDVELRCDPISGHTALYWYRQSLGQGLEFLIYFQGNSAPDKSGLPSDRFSAERTGGSVSTLTIQRTQQEDSAVYLCASSLSSGSGETQYFGPGTRLLVL.

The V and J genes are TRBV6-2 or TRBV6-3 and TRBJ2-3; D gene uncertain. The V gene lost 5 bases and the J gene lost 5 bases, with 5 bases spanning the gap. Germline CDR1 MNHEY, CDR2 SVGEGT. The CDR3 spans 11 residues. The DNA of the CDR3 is TGTGCCAGCAGTGAGCGAGATACGCAGTATTTT. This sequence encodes CASSERDTQYF.

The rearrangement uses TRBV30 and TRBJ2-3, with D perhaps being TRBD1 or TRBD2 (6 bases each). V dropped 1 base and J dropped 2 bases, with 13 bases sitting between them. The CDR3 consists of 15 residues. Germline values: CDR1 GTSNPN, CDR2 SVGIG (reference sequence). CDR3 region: CAWSGGATNTDTQYF. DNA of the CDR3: TGTGCCTGGAGTGGGGGGGCGACTAACACAGATACGCAGTATTTT.

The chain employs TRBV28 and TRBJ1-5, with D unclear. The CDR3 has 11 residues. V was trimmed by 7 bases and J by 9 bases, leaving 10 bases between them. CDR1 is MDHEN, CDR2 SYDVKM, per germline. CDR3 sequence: CASTAGRPQHF. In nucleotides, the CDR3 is TGTGCCAGCACGGCAGGTCGGCCCCAGCATTTT.

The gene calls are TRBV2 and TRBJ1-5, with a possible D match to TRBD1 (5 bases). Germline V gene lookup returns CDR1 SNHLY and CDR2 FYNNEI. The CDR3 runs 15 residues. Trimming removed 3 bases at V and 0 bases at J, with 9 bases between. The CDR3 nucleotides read TGTGCCAGCAGTGAGGGGGTATATAGCAATCAGCCCCAGCATTTT. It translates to CASSEGVYSNQPQHF.

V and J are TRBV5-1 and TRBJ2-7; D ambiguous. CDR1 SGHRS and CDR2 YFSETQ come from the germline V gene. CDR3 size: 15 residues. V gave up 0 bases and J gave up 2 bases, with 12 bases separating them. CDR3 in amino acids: CASSLEVFGPYEQYF. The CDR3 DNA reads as TGCGCCAGCAGCTTGGAAGTTTTTGGGCCCTACGAGCAGTACTTC.

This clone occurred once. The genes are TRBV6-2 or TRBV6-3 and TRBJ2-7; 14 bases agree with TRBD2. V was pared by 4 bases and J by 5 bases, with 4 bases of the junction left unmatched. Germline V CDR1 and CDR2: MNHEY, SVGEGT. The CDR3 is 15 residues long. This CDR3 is CASSSGTSGSNEQYF. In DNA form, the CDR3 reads TGTGCCAGCAGTTCGGGGACTAGCGGGAGTAACGAGCAGTACTTC.

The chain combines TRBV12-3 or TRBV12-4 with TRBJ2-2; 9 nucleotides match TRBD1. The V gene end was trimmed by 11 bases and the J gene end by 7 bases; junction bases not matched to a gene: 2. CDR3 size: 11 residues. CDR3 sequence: CAGQGFGELFF. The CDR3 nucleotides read TGTGCCGGACAGGGGTTCGGGGAGCTGTTTTTT.

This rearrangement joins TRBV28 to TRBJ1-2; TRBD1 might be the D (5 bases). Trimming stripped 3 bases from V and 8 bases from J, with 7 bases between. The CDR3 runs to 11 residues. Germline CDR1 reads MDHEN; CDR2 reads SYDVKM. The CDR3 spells CASSFWDGYTF. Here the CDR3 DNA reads TGTGCCAGCAGTTTCTGGGACGGCTACACCTTC.

CDR3 amino acids: CASSPQPNQPQHF. DNA for the CDR3: TGCGCCAGCAGCCCCCAGCCGAATCAGCCCCAGCATTTT. V gene TRBV5-1 combines with J gene TRBJ1-5; D not certain. Trimming took off 4 bases at V and 4 bases at J, with 9 bases between the two ends. Germline-derived CDR1 and CDR2 are SGHRS and YFSETQ. The CDR3 has 13 amino acids.

Here the CDR3 DNA reads TGTGCCAGCAGCAGGAATGACCACATGTTCTTC. It codes for CASSRNDHMFF. The chain combines TRBV7-2 with TRBJ2-1, with D hard to call. Trimming left V 5 bases short and J 15 bases short, with 14 bases between. Germline V gives CDR1 SGHTA, CDR2 FQGNSA. The CDR3 loop spans 11 amino acids.

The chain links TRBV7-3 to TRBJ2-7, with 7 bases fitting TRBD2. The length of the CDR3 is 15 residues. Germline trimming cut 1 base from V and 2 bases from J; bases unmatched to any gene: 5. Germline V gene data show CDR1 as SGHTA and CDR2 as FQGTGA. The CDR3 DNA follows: TGTGCCAGCAGCTTAAAGGCTAGCGGACCCTACGAGCAGTACTTC. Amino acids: CASSLKASGPYEQYF.

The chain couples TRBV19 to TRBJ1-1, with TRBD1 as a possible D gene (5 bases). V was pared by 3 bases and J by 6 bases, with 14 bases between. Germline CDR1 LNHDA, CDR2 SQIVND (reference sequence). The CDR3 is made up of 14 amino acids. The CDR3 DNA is TGTGCCAGTAGTATTTCCGGGGGTGATGCTGAAGCTTTCTTT. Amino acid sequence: CASSISGGDAEAFF.

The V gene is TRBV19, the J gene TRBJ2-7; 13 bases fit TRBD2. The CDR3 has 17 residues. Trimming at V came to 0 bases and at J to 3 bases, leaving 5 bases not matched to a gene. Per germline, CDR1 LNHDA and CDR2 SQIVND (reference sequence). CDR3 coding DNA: TGTGCCAGTAGTATAGATATAAGGACTAGCGGGAGCTACGAGCAGTACTTC. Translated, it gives CASSIDIRTSGSYEQYF.

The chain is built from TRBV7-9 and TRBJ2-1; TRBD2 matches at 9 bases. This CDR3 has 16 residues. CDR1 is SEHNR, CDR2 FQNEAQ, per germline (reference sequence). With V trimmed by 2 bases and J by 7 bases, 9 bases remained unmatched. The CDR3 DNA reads TGTGCCAGCAGCTTAATGGGCAGCGGGAGGTGGAATGAGCAGTTCTTC. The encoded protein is CASSLMGSGRWNEQFF.

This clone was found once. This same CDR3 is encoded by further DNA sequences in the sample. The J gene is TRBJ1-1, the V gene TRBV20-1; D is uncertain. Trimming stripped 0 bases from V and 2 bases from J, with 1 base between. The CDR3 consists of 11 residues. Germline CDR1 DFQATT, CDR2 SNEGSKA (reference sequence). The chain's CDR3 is CSARENTEAFF. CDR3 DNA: TGCAGTGCTAGAGAAAACACTGAAGCTTTCTTT.

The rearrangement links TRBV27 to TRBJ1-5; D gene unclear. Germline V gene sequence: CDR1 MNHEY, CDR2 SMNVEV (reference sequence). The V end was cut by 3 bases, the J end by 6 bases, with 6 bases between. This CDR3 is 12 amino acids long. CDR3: CASSFWGQPQHF. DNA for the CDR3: TGTGCCAGCAGTTTTTGGGGTCAGCCCCAGCATTTT.